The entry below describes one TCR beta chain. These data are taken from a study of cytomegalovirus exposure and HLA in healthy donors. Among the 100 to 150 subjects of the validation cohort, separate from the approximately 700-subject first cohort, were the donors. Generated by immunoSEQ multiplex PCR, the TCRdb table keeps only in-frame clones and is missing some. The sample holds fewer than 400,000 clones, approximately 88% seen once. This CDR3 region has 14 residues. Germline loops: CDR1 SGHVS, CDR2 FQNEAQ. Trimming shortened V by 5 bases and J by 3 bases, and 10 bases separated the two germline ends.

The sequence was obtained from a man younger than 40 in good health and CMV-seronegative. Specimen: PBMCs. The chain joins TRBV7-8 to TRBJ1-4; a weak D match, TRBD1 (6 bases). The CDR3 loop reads CASSIGTSNEKLFF. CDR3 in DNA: TGTGCCAGCAGCATCGGGACATCTAATGAAAAACTGTTTTTT.